This T cell receptor (beta chain) appears in the sequencing data of a study of blood T cells in healthy people across ages. Each sample had at least 6 million PBMCs isolated. Study-wide points: While age rose, TCR beta diversity per million T cells dropped in a roughly linear way. It was not known whether donors were CMV positive (a possible confounder of expanded clonotype changes).

This clonotype was seen a handful of times. Its antigen is still unknown. Per the germline V gene, CDR1 is SGHDT and CDR2 is YYEEEE. J gave up 4 bases and V 4 bases, and 4 bases lay outside the gene matches. The CDR3 sequence is 14 residues long. Through a sample-barcoded 5' primer and a J-beta primer mix, a second PCR was run for roughly 6 to 11 cycles. TCRdb called the 5' RACE reads again in MiXCR, with one record for every CDR3 protein. The table shows approximately 820,000 distinct CDR3 sequences, with more than 40% occurring only once. The chain uses TRBV5-6 and TRBJ2-7, with TRBD1 matching 11 bases. This TCR derives from a man aged 60 to 75 in good health. Specimen: blood. The DNA for the CDR3 is TGTGCCAGCAGCGGGACAGGGGGTTTATACGAGCAGTACTTC. Translating it yields CASSGTGGLYEQYF. Full variable domain (rest looked up from reference TRBV5-6 and TRBJ2-7): DAGVTQSPTHLIKTRGQQVTLRCSPKSGHDTVSWYQQALGQGPQFIFQYYEEEERQRGNFPDRFSGHQFPNYSSELNVNALLLGDSALYLCASSGTGGLYEQYFGPGTRLTVT.